These 13 T cell receptor beta chains came from one sample sequenced in a study of response to subunit inactivated influenza vaccine. MiXCR was run by TCRdb on the RT-PCR reads, yielding one entry per CDR3 protein. The table has about 540,000 distinct CDR3 sequences, roughly 25% seen once. In addition, the sample was reused for a study of T cells expressing NK-cell markers. That source adds: 5'RACE template switching with UMIs generated TCR beta cDNA.

This sample comprised CD4+ T cells sorted from PBMCs, obtained 12 days after vaccination. All receptors come from a man aged 45 to 65 who received an inactivated influenza vaccine.

This rearrangement joins TRBV7-9 to TRBJ1-5; 9 bases fit TRBD1. Trimming cost V 5 bases and J 2 bases; bases outside gene matches: 4. The germline V gene encodes CDR1 SEHNR and CDR2 FQNEAQ (reference sequence). This CDR3 region has 15 residues. The CDR3 here is CASSTGQGGNQPQHF. CDR3 DNA: TGTGCCAGCAGCACGGGACAGGGAGGCAATCAGCCCCAGCATTTT.

The CDR3 DNA reads TGTGCCAGCGGGGGCAACGGGCCGAACTACGAGCAGTACTTC. This translates into CASGGNGPNYEQYF. The chain couples TRBV18 to TRBJ2-7, with a weak D call TRBD1 (6 bases). Trimming removed 8 bases at V and 3 bases at J, with 17 bases between. The CDR3 length is 14 residues. Germline V CDR1 and CDR2: KGHSH, LQKENI.

This sequence joins TRBV11-1 and TRBJ1-2; 9 bases align to TRBD1. The germline gives CDR1 SGHAT, CDR2 FQDESV (reference sequence). The length of the CDR3 is 19 residues. V trimming: 3 bases; J trimming: 4 bases; junction bases outside the gene matches: 18. This CDR3 reads CASSFMPSAGQGLPYGYTF. CDR3 coding DNA: TGTGCCAGCAGCTTCATGCCGAGCGCGGGACAGGGCCTCCCCTATGGCTACACCTTC.

V is TRBV7-9 and J is TRBJ2-1; D is unclear. V was cut by 0 bases and J by 12 bases, with 12 bases left in between. Germline V CDR1 and CDR2: SEHNR, FQNEAQ (reference sequence). The CDR3 spans 13 residues. CDR3 loop: CASSLASESVQFF. CDR3 DNA: TGTGCCAGCAGCTTAGCCTCCGAATCAGTGCAGTTCTTC. The variable domain in full, with the rest retrieved from reference TRBV7-9 and TRBJ2-1, is DTGVSQNPRHKITKRGQNVTFRCDPISEHNRLYWYRQTLGQGPEFLTYFQNEAQLEKSRLLSDRFSAERPKGSFSTLEIQRTEQGDSAMYLCASSLASESVQFFGPGTRLTVL.

For the CDR3, the DNA is TGTGCCAGCAGTTGGATGTATGGCTACACCTTC. It specifies CASSWMYGYTF. This chain connects TRBV28 to TRBJ1-2; D gene uncertain. V gave up 4 bases and J gave up 5 bases, with 5 bases separating them. This CDR3 contains 11 residues. Per the germline V gene, CDR1 is MDHEN and CDR2 is SYDVKM.

The chain employs TRBV28 and TRBJ2-4, with 10 bases matching TRBD2. The CDR3 is 14 amino acids. V lost 6 bases and J lost 7; bases outside the gene matches: 6. Germline V gene data show CDR1 as MDHEN and CDR2 as SYDVKM. In DNA, the CDR3 is TGTGCCAGCAGAGGCAGCGGGGGGGGTAACATTCAGTACTTC. This codes for CASRGSGGGNIQYF. Full variable domain (outside the CDR3, taken from reference TRBV28 and TRBJ2-4): DVKVTQSSRYLVKRTGEKVFLECVQDMDHENMFWYRQDPGLGLRLIYFSYDVKMKEKGDIPEGYSVSREKKERFSLILESASTNQTSMYLCASRGSGGGNIQYFGAGTRLSVL.

The chain carries TRBV5-1 and TRBJ1-5; D might be TRBD1 (6 bases). This CDR3 comprises 15 residues. Trimming shortened V by 5 bases and J by 4 bases, and 16 bases separated the two germline ends. Per the germline V gene, CDR1 is SGHRS and CDR2 is YFSETQ. In nucleotides, the CDR3 is TGCGCCAGCAGTCGGGGTGGGACACCAAATCAGCCCCAGCATTTT. Protein: CASSRGGTPNQPQHF.

V is TRBV6-2 or TRBV6-3 and J is TRBJ1-5; 8 nucleotides agree with TRBD1. Germline V CDR1 and CDR2: MNHEY, SVGEGT. The CDR3 contains 14 residues. Trimming cost V 7 bases and J 6 bases; bases outside gene matches: 8. For the CDR3, the DNA is TGTGCCAGCAAACACAGGGGGGAAGGTCAGCCCCAGCATTTT. Translating gives CASKHRGEGQPQHF.

The gene calls are TRBV10-3 and TRBJ1-2, with D tentatively TRBD1 (5 bases). Germline loops: CDR1 ENHRY, CDR2 SYGVKD. The CDR3 spans 14 residues. The V end lost 10 bases, the J end lost 6 bases, and 21 bases lay between the germline ends. DNA for the CDR3: TGTGCCAACCGAGGAGGGGTTGATGGGAATGGCTACACCTTC. Protein sequence: CANRGGVDGNGYTF.

J is TRBJ1-4 and V is TRBV14; D call uncertain. Germline-derived CDR1 and CDR2 are SGHDN and FVKESK. V was clipped by 8 bases and J by 0 bases, with 13 bases between them. The length of the CDR3 is 15 residues. The CDR3 protein is CASAGGLATNEKLFF. CDR3 nucleotides: TGTGCCAGCGCTGGTGGGCTTGCAACTAATGAAAAACTGTTTTTT.

This chain connects TRBV6-5 to TRBJ2-7; D possibly corresponds to TRBD1 (6 bases). Germline V lookup: CDR1 MNHEY, CDR2 SVGAGI. The CDR3 length is 14 residues. V was trimmed by 5 bases and J by 2 bases, leaving 13 bases between them. Here the CDR3 DNA reads TGTGCCAGCAGTAACGGACAGTCGGCCTACGAGCAGTACTTC. It yields the protein CASSNGQSAYEQYF.

In its sample, this clonotype was seen a few times. The chain is built from TRBV5-1 and TRBJ1-1; D is unresolved. There are 13 residues in the CDR3. Germline loops: CDR1 SGHRS, CDR2 YFSETQ. V was pared by 4 bases and J by 5 bases, with 12 bases between. Here the CDR3 reads CASSPQLGTEAFF. Written as DNA, the CDR3 is TGCGCCAGCAGCCCCCAGTTGGGTACTGAAGCTTTCTTT.

This clonotype has just a few counts. The CDR3 spells CASSEAPLGRTQYF. In nucleotides, the CDR3 is TGTGCCAGCAGTGAAGCGCCCCTGGGGAGAACGCAGTATTTT. The chain links TRBV6-1 to TRBJ2-3; D is perhaps TRBD2 (5 bases). Trimming stripped 0 bases from V and 9 bases from J, with 13 bases between. The V gene's germline CDR1 is MNHNS and CDR2 SASEGT. The CDR3 has 14 residues.